A single sample is the source of the 5 T cell receptor beta chains below, sequenced in a study of cytomegalovirus exposure and HLA in healthy donors. 13 Jbeta primers and 60 Vbeta primers were used for the PCR. TCRdb keeps only in-frame clones here, not all; method: immunoSEQ multiplex PCR. The sample shows around 90,000 clones, about 79% of them seen only once. Source material: PBMCs. These receptors were collected from a male donor in good health and CMV-seropositive.

This clone was seen just once. The junction departs from the called germline gene at one end, perhaps through a read error. The chain's CDR3 is CSSSLSRHPAGGEQYF. DNA of the CDR3: TGTTCCAGCAGCTTATCCCGCCACCCGGCGGGCGGCGAGCAGTACTTC. The chain joins TRBV7-9 to TRBJ2-7; TRBD2 is a possible D gene (5 bases). The CDR3 is made up of 16 amino acids. Germline V CDR1 and CDR2: SEHNR, FQNEAQ (reference sequence).

The sample holds a few counts of this clone. Here the CDR3 reads CASSFPKPGNTEAFF. In DNA, the CDR3 is TGTGCCAGCAGCTTCCCCAAGCCAGGAAACACTGAAGCTTTCTTT. This chain connects TRBV5-4 to TRBJ1-1; D is unclear. V was trimmed by 2 bases and J by 2 bases, leaving 13 bases between them. This CDR3 is 15 amino acids long. CDR1 is SGHNT, CDR2 YYREEE, per germline (reference sequence).

The chain employs TRBV5-6 and TRBJ2-3; the match to TRBD2 covers 8 bases. Germline V gene sequence: CDR1 SGHDT, CDR2 YYEEEE. V lost 4 bases to trimming and J lost 9 bases; unmatched junction nucleotides: 7. The CDR3 extends over 13 amino acids. The CDR3 DNA reads TGTGCCAGCAGCCACGGGACTAGGGTGACGCAGTATTTT. Residues: CASSHGTRVTQYF.

This chain joins TRBV25-1 and TRBJ2-7, with 8 positions matching TRBD2. The CDR3 has 13 residues. CDR1 and CDR2 from the germline V gene are MGHDK and SYGVNS. The V segment lost 4 bases and the J segment 4 bases; nucleotides outside the gene matches: 3. CDR3 nucleotide sequence: TGTGCCAGCAGTGGCGGGGGGCGATACGAGCAGTACTTC. This encodes CASSGGGRYEQYF.

This clone was seen a handful of times. CDR3 sequence: CASSTGYGTEAFF. In DNA form, the CDR3 reads TGCGCCAGCTCGACAGGGTACGGAACTGAAGCTTTCTTT. The rearrangement uses TRBV5-1 and TRBJ1-1; 7 bases line up with TRBD1. This CDR3 spans 13 amino acids. CDR1 is SGHRS, CDR2 YFSETQ, per germline. Unmatched junction bases numbered 8, after V lost 7 bases and J lost 5 bases.